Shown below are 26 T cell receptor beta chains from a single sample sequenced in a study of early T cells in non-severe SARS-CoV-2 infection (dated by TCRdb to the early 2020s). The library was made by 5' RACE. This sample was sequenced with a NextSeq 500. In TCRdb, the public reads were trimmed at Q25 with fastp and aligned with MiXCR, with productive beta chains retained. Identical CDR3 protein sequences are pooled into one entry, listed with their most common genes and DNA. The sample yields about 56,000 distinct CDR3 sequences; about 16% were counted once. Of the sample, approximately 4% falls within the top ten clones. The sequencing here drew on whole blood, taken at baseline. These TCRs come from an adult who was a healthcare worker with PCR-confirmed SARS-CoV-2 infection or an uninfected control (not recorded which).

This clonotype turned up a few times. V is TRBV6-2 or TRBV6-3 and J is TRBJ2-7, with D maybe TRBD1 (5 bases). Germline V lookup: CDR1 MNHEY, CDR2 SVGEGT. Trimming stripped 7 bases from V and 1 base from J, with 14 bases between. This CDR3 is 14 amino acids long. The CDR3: CASTLDQGSYEQYF. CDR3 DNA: TGTGCCAGCACCCTTGACCAGGGTTCCTACGAGCAGTACTTC.

CDR3 coding DNA: TGTGCCAGCAGCACACGGACATTGGAGACCCAGTACTTC. Encoded protein: CASSTRTLETQYF. The J gene is TRBJ2-5, the V gene TRBV5-4, with D tentatively TRBD1 (5 bases). V was cut by 4 bases and J by 5 bases, with 12 bases left in between. The CDR3 contains 13 residues. CDR1 and CDR2 from the germline V gene are SGHNT and YYREEE (reference sequence).

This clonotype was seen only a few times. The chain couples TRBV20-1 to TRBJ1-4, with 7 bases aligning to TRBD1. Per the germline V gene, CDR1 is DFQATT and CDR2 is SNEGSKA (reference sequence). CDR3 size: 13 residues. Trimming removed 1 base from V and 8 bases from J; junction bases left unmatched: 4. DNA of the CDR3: TGCAGTGCTAGAGGGGACAGCTACGAAAAACTGTTTTTT. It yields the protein CSARGDSYEKLFF.

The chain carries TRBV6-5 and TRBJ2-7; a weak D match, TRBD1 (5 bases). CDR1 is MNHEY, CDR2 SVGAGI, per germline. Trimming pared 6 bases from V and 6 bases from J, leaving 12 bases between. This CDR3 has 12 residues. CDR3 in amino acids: CASRRQPSEQYF. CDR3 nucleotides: TGTGCCAGCAGACGACAGCCCAGCGAGCAGTACTTC.

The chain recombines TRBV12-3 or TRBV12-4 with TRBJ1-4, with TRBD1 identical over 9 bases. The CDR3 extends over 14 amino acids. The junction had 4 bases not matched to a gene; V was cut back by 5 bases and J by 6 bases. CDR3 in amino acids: CASSRGTGYEKLFF. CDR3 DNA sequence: TGTGCCAGCAGTCGCGGGACAGGGTATGAAAAACTGTTTTTT.

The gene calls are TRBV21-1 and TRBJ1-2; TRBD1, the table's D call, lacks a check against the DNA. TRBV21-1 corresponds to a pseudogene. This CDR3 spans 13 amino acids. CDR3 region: CASSTAPAGGYTF. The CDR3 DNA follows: TGTGCCAGCAGCACGGCCCCCGCTGGTGGCTACACCTTC.

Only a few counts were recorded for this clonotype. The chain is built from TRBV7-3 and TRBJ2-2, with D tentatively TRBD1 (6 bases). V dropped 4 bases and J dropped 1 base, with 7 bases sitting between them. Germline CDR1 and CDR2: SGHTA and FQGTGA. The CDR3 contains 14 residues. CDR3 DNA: TGTGCCAGCAGCTCGGACAGGAACACCGGGGAGCTGTTTTTT. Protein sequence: CASSSDRNTGELFF.

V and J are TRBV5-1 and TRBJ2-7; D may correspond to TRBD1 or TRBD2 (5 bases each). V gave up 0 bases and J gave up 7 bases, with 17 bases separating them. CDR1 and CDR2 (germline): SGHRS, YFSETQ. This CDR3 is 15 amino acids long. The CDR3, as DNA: TGCGCCAGCAGCTTGGGGTGGGACGGCCTTGGGGAGCAGTACTTC. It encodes CASSLGWDGLGEQYF.

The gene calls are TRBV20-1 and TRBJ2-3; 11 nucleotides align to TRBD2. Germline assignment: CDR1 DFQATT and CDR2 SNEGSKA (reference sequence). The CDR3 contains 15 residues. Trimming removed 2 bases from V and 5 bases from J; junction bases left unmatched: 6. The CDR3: CSARSGTSGGDTQYF. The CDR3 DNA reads TGCAGTGCTAGATCCGGGACTAGCGGTGGAGATACGCAGTATTTT.

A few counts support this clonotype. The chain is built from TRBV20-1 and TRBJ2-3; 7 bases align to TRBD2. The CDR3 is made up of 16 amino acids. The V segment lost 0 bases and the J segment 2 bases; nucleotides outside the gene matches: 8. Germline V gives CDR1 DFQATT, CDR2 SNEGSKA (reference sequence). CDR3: CSARDVRAGHTDTQYF. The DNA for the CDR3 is TGCAGTGCTAGAGATGTCCGAGCGGGGCACACAGATACGCAGTATTTT.

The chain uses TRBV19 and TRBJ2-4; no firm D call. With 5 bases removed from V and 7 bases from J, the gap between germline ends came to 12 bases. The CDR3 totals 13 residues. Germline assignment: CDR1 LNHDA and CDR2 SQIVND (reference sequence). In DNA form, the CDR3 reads TGTGCCAGTAGTCCCCGATCATCGAACATTCAGTACTTC. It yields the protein CASSPRSSNIQYF.

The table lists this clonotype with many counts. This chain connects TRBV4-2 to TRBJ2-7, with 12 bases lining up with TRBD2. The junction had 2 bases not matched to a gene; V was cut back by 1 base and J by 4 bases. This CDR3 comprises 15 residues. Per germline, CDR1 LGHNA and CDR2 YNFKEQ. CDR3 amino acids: CASSQATSGGYEQYF. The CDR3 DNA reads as TGTGCCAGCAGCCAAGCGACTAGCGGGGGATACGAGCAGTACTTC.

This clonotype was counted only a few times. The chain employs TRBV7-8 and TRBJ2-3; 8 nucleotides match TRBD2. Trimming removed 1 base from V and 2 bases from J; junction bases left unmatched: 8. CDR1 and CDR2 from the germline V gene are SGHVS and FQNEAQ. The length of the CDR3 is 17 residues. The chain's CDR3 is CASSLGGLGGFTDTQYF. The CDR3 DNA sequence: TGTGCCAGCAGCTTAGGGGGACTAGGGGGATTCACAGATACGCAGTATTTT. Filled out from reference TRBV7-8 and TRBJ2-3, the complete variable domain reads GAGVSQSPRYKVAKRGQDVALRCDPISGHVSLFWYQQALGQGPEFLTYFQNEAQLDKSGLPSDRFFAERPEGSVSTLKIQRTQQEDSAVYLCASSLGGLGGFTDTQYFGPGTRLTVL.

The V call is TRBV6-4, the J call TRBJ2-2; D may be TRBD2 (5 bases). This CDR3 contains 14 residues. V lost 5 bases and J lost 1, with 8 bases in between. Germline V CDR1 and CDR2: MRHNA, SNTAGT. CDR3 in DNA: TGTGCCAGCAGTCTCGGGGTGAACACCGGGGAGCTGTTTTTT. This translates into CASSLGVNTGELFF.

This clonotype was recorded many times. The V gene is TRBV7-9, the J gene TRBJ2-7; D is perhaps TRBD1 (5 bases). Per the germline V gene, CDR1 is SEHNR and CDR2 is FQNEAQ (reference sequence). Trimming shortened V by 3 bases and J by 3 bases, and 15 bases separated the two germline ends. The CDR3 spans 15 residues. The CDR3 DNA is TGTGCCAGCAGCTTTGGACACTCCCCTGGCTACGAGCAGTACTTC. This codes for CASSFGHSPGYEQYF.

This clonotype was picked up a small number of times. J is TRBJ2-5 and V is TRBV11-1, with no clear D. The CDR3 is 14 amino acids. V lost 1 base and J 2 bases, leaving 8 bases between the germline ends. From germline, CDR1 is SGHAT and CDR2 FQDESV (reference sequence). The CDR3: CASSLGQLQETQYF. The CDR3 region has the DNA TGTGCCAGCAGCTTAGGGCAGCTTCAAGAGACCCAGTACTTC.

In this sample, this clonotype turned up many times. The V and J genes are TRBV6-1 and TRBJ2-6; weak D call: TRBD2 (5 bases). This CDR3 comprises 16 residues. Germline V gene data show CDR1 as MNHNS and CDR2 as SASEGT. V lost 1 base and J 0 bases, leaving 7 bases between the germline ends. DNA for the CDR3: TGTGCCAGCAGTGAAGAGAGCGGCTCTGGGGCCAACGTCCTGACTTTC. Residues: CASSEESGSGANVLTF.

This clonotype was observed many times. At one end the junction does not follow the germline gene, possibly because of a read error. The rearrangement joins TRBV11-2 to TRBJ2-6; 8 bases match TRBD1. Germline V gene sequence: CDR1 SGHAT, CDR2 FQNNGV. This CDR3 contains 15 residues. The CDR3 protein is CASSSQGAGANVLTF. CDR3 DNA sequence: TGCGCCAGCAGCTCACAGGGGGCTGGGGCCAACGTCCTGACTTTC.

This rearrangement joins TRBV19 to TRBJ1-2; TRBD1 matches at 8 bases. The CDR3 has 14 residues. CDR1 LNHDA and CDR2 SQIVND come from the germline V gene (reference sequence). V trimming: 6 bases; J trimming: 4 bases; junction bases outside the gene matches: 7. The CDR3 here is CASSPDREVYGYTF. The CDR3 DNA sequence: TGTGCCAGTAGCCCGGACAGGGAAGTCTATGGCTACACCTTC.

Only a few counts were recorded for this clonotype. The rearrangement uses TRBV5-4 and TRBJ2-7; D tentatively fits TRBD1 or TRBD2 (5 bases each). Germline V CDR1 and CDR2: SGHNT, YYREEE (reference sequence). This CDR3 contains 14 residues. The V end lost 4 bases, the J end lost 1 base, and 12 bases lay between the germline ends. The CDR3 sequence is CASSTGTRSYEQYF. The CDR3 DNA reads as TGTGCCAGCAGCACCGGGACCAGGTCCTACGAGCAGTACTTC.

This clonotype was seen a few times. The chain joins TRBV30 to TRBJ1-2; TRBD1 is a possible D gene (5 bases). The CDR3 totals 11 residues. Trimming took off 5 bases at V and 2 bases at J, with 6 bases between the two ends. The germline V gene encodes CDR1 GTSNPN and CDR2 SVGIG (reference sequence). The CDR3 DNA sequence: TGTGCCTGGGGACAAAACTATGGCTACACCTTC. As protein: CAWGQNYGYTF.

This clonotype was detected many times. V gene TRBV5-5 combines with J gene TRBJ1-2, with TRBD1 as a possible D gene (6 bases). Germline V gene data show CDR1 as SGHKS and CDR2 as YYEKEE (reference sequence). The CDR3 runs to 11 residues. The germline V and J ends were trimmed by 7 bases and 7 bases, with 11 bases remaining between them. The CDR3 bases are TGTGCCAGCTGGGACATTTTTGGCTACACCTTC. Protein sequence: CASWDIFGYTF.

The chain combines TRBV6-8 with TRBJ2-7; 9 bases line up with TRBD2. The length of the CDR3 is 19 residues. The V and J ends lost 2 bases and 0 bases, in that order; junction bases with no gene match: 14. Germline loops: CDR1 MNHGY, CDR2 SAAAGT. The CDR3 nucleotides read TGTGCCAGCAGTTACCTCACGGGACTAGCTCCTCTTAGCTCCTACGAGCAGTACTTC. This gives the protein CASSYLTGLAPLSSYEQYF.

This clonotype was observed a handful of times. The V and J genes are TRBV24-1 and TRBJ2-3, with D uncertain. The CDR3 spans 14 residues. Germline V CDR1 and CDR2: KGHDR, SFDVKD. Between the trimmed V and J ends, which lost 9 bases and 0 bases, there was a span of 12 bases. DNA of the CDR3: TGTGCCACCTCATCTACGACTAGCACAGATACGCAGTATTTT. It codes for CATSSTTSTDTQYF.

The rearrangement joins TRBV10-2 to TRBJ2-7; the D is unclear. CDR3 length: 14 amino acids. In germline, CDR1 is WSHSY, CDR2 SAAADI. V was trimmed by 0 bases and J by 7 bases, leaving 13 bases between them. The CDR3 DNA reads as TGCGCCAGCAGTGAGTCGGGTTCCTACCTGGAGCAGTACTTC. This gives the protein CASSESGSYLEQYF.

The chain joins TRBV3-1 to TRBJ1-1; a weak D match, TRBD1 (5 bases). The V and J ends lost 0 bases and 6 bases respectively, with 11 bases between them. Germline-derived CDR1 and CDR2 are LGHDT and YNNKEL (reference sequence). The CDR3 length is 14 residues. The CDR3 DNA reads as TGTGCCAGCAGCCAAGAGGTATCGGGGGCTGAAGCTTTCTTT. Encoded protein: CASSQEVSGAEAFF.